These 16 T cell receptor beta chains were sequenced from one sample in a study of OX40 agonist ivuxolimab in advanced cancers. The protocol was immunoSEQ multiplex PCR, while the TCRdb copy is restricted to in-frame clones and leaves out a portion. This table holds approximately 100,000 clones, 80% to 90% found once. Material: CD4+ or CD8+ T cells sorted from blood, obtained in a trial of the OX40 agonist ivuxolimab. The source is an adult with an advanced solid tumor such as melanoma, head and neck, liver or kidney cancer.

A single count supports this clone. This sequence joins TRBV9 and TRBJ1-2, with D possibly matching TRBD1 (5 bases). The CDR3 spans 13 residues. Trimming stripped 4 bases from V and 8 bases from J, with 15 bases between. The V gene's germline CDR1 is SGDLS and CDR2 YYNGEE. CDR3 nucleotides: TGTGCCAGCAGCCCGCCGGGGGAAGGGGGCTACACCTTC. Protein: CASSPPGEGGYTF.

V gene TRBV27 combines with J gene TRBJ2-2, with D perhaps TRBD1 or TRBD2 (5 bases each). The CDR3 consists of 18 residues. Germline CDR1 and CDR2: MNHEY and SMNVEV (reference sequence). V dropped 5 bases and J dropped 3 bases, with 22 bases sitting between them. In DNA, the CDR3 is TGTGCCAGCAGTGTTAATCTTGGGGACGGCAGTTACACCGGGGAGCTGTTTTTT. Translated: CASSVNLGDGSYTGELFF.

CDR3 amino acids: CASSLTQGATDTQYF. As DNA, the CDR3 is TGTGCCAGCAGCTTAACGCAGGGGGCAACAGATACGCAGTATTTT. The rearrangement uses TRBV7-3 and TRBJ2-3, with 8 bases lining up with TRBD1. Germline loops: CDR1 SGHTA, CDR2 FQGTGA. The CDR3 is 15 residues long. J gave up 3 bases and V 0 bases, and 2 bases lay outside the gene matches.

A single count supports this clone. This rearrangement joins TRBV28 to TRBJ2-1, with TRBD2 matching 8 bases. The CDR3 is made up of 16 amino acids. Germline CDR1 MDHEN, CDR2 SYDVKM. V trimming: 3 bases; J trimming: 0 bases; junction bases outside the gene matches: 4. CDR3 residues: CASSFGGANSYNEQFF. CDR3 DNA: TGTGCCAGCAGTTTCGGGGGGGCGAACTCCTACAATGAGCAGTTCTTC.

The chain combines TRBV28 with TRBJ1-6, with TRBD1 matching over 7 bases. Germline assignment: CDR1 MDHEN and CDR2 SYDVKM. CDR3 length: 15 residues. V lost 8 bases to trimming and J lost 7 bases; unmatched junction nucleotides: 11. The CDR3 sequence is CASGKDRRGNSPLHF. CDR3 bases: TGTGCCAGCGGGAAGGACAGGCGGGGGAATTCACCCCTCCACTTT.

The genes are TRBV19 and TRBJ1-5; 11 bases agree with TRBD1. With 5 bases clipped from V and 3 bases from J, the junction kept 9 bases outside the gene matches. CDR1 is LNHDA and CDR2 is SQIVND in the germline V gene (reference sequence). The CDR3 consists of 17 residues. The CDR3 is CASSSTGTGGFNQPQHF. The CDR3 coding sequence is TGTGCCAGTAGTTCAACCGGGACAGGGGGTTTCAATCAGCCCCAGCATTTT.

This clone was detected only a few times. The CDR3: CASSRWEGHGYTF. CDR3 nucleotides: TGTGCCAGCAGCCGATGGGAGGGGCATGGCTACACCTTC. This sequence joins TRBV7-2 and TRBJ1-2, with a weak D call TRBD1 (5 bases). The CDR3 sequence is 13 residues long. CDR1 is SGHTA, CDR2 FQGNSA, per germline. V was pared by 5 bases and J by 6 bases, with 13 bases between.

CDR3 nucleotides: TGCGCCAGCAGCCTGGGGATAGATAGGGAGCAGTACTTC. This encodes CASSLGIDREQYF. The chain links TRBV10-1 to TRBJ2-7; D ambiguous. CDR1 and CDR2 (germline): WNHNN, SYGVQD (reference sequence). Trimming took 6 bases from V and 7 from J, leaving 16 bases between them. The CDR3 has 13 amino acids.

The chain combines TRBV28 with TRBJ1-2; D gene uncertain. This CDR3 is 14 amino acids long. V was pared by 7 bases and J by 5 bases, with 17 bases between. The V gene's germline CDR1 is MDHEN and CDR2 SYDVKM. CDR3 amino acids: CASKGVLSRYGYTF. For the CDR3, the DNA is TGTGCCAGCAAAGGAGTCCTTAGTCGGTATGGCTACACCTTC.

The chain is built from TRBV7-2 and TRBJ2-7, with TRBD1 matching 9 bases. Germline CDR1 reads SGHTA; CDR2 reads FQGNSA. The CDR3 runs 14 residues. V dropped 5 bases and J dropped 4; count of bases not matched to a gene: 6. The chain's CDR3 is CASSQGTGNYEQYF. CDR3 DNA sequence: TGTGCCAGCAGCCAGGGGACAGGGAATTACGAGCAGTACTTC.

This chain uses TRBV14 with TRBJ2-1; 13 bases map to TRBD2. From germline, CDR1 is SGHDN and CDR2 FVKESK. The CDR3 is made up of 16 amino acids. V was pared by 4 bases and J by 2 bases, with 2 bases of the junction left unmatched. This CDR3 is CASSPGLAGAYNEQFF. For the CDR3, the DNA is TGTGCCAGCAGCCCCGGACTAGCGGGGGCCTACAATGAGCAGTTCTTC.

The chain uses TRBV7-2 and TRBJ1-2; D unresolved. Per germline, CDR1 SGHTA and CDR2 FQGNSA. V lost 1 base to trimming and J lost 3 bases, with 15 bases between them. This CDR3 spans 16 amino acids. CDR3 sequence (DNA): TGTGCCAGCAGCTTAGACGGTCGGCGGCGATACTATGGCTACACCTTC. Protein sequence: CASSLDGRRRYYGYTF. The full variable domain, rest sourced from reference TRBV7-2 and TRBJ1-2, is GAGVSQSPSNKVTEKGKDVELRCDPISGHTALYWYRQSLGQGLEFLIYFQGNSAPDKSGLPSDRFSAERTGGSVSTLTIQRTQQEDSAVYLCASSLDGRRRYYGYTFGSGTRLTVV.

The J gene is TRBJ2-2, the V gene TRBV7-7; D may be TRBD2 (6 bases). Trimming removed 6 bases at V and 4 bases at J, with 12 bases between. The CDR3 runs to 14 residues. The germline gives CDR1 SSHAT, CDR2 FNYEAQ (reference sequence). CDR3 region: CASSPLAATGELFF. CDR3 DNA: TGTGCCAGCAGTCCACTAGCTGCCACCGGGGAGCTGTTTTTT. The complete variable domain, with remaining parts taken from reference TRBV7-7 and TRBJ2-2, reads GAGVSQSPRYKVTKRGQDVTLRCDPISSHATLYWYQQALGQGPEFLTYFNYEAQPDKSGLPSDRFSAERPEGSISTLTIQRTEQRDSAMYRCASSPLAATGELFFGEGSRLTVL.

V usage is TRBV9 and J usage is TRBJ2-3; 8 bases are shared with TRBD2. This CDR3 comprises 15 residues. The J segment lost 5 bases and the V segment lost 0 bases, leaving 5 bases of the junction unmatched. CDR1 SGDLS and CDR2 YYNGEE come from the germline V gene. The DNA of the CDR3 is TGTGCCAGCAGCGTAGCGGGGGGGAAGGGAGATACGCAGTATTTT. Translated: CASSVAGGKGDTQYF.

V is TRBV7-2 and J is TRBJ2-5; no reliable D call. This CDR3 comprises 14 residues. Germline lookup yields CDR1 SGHTA and CDR2 FQGNSA. V gave up 1 base and J gave up 0 bases, with 6 bases separating them. CDR3 bases: TGTGCCAGCAGCTTAGGGGGTTACCAAGAGACCCAGTACTTC. Protein sequence: CASSLGGYQETQYF.

V is TRBV5-4 and J is TRBJ2-5, with D possibly matching TRBD2 (5 bases). This CDR3 contains 15 residues. The V end lost 0 bases, the J end lost 3 bases, and 12 bases lay between the germline ends. The germline V gene encodes CDR1 SGHNT and CDR2 YYREEE (reference sequence). CDR3 amino acids: CASSLVGFSEETQYF. CDR3 nucleotides: TGTGCCAGCAGCTTGGTTGGCTTTAGCGAAGAGACCCAGTACTTC.